The 9 T cell receptor beta chains listed next were all sequenced from one sample in a study of blood T cell repertoires in COVID-19 (dated by TCRdb to the early 2020s). The library was built by means of the immunoSEQ multiplex PCR assay. TCRdb retrieved this table from immuneACCESS and kept in-frame rearrangements only. Not all clones are present; in checked studies, unresolved V genes account for under half, and no reason is known for the remainder. The sample table records around 130,000 clones; about nine tenths of these occur just once. Less than 5% of the sample comes from the top ten. The material sequenced was peripheral blood. Every receptor here comes from a man in his sixties with COVID-19, enrolled during active disease.

The genes are TRBV3-1 (or the pseudogene TRBV3-2) and TRBJ2-2; D is perhaps TRBD1 (6 bases). Germline V gives CDR1 LGHDT, CDR2 YNNKEL (reference sequence). Between the trimmed V and J ends, which lost 1 base and 5 bases, there was a span of 8 bases. The CDR3 sequence is 14 residues long. CDR3 DNA: TGTGCCAGCAGCCAAGGAGGGGGAACCGGGGAGCTGTTTTTT. This gives the protein CASSQGGGTGELFF.

This rearrangement joins TRBV6-5 to TRBJ1-2; 7 bases match TRBD1. V lost 5 bases to trimming and J lost 4 bases; unmatched junction nucleotides: 10. Per germline, CDR1 MNHEY and CDR2 SVGAGI. CDR3 size: 15 residues. The CDR3 protein is CASSPQGVYSYGYTF. The CDR3 DNA is TGTGCCAGCAGTCCTCAGGGGGTGTATAGCTATGGCTACACCTTC.

The chain combines TRBV24-1 with TRBJ2-1; 7 nucleotides match TRBD2. Trimming took 4 bases from V and 13 from J; bases not matched to a gene: 9. CDR1 KGHDR and CDR2 SFDVKD come from the germline V gene. This CDR3 has 13 residues. CDR3 residues: CATSDPDSGSQFF. For the CDR3, the DNA is TGTGCCACCAGTGACCCCGATAGCGGGTCTCAGTTCTTC.

To note about this clone: The sample holds other DNA sequences that translate to the same CDR3. This rearrangement joins TRBV3-1 (or the pseudogene TRBV3-2) to TRBJ1-6, with 8 bases identical to TRBD1. CDR1 and CDR2 (germline): LGHDT, YNNKEL (reference sequence). This CDR3 has 14 residues. After removal of 6 bases from V and 8 bases from J, the junction contained 6 bases not matched to a gene. The CDR3 DNA reads TGTGCCAGCAGTCGGACAGGGAGGGATTCACCCCTCCACTTT. Translation: CASSRTGRDSPLHF.

The V and J genes are TRBV3-1 (or the pseudogene TRBV3-2) and TRBJ1-5, with D unresolved. CDR1 LGHDT and CDR2 YNNKEL come from the germline V gene (reference sequence). The CDR3 extends over 14 amino acids. Trimming stripped 2 bases from V and 5 bases from J, with 10 bases between. CDR3: CASSQRGMYQPQHF. CDR3 in DNA: TGTGCCAGCAGCCAACGAGGCATGTATCAGCCCCAGCATTTT.

This chain uses TRBV7-8 with TRBJ2-7; D is perhaps TRBD2 (5 bases). V gave up 5 bases and J gave up 4 bases, with 15 bases separating them. CDR1 is SGHVS, CDR2 FQNEAQ, per germline. The CDR3 totals 14 residues. CDR3 residues: CASSPQVGRYEQYF. CDR3 coding DNA: TGTGCCAGCAGCCCCCAGGTAGGGAGATACGAGCAGTACTTC.

This clone was detected only once. CDR3 nucleotides: TGTGCCAGCAGCTTGGGGACAGCTGGGGCCAACGTCCTGACTTTC. Residues: CASSLGTAGANVLTF. V is TRBV5-4 and J is TRBJ2-6; possible D gene TRBD1, 6 bases. This CDR3 comprises 15 residues. V lost 0 bases, J lost 2 bases, and 6 bases lay in between. The germline CDR1 and CDR2 sequences are SGHNT and YYREEE (reference sequence).

This sequence joins TRBV5-1 and TRBJ2-2, with 7 bases that match TRBD1. The CDR3 has 13 residues. CDR1 is SGHRS, CDR2 YFSETQ, per germline. Trimming removed 3 bases from V and 4 bases from J; junction bases left unmatched: 0. CDR3 in amino acids: CASSWDSTGELFF. CDR3 DNA: TGCGCCAGCAGCTGGGACAGCACCGGGGAGCTGTTTTTT.

The V and J genes are TRBV27 and TRBJ2-3, with D possibly TRBD1 on 6 matching bases. V lost 7 bases and J lost 0, with 11 bases in between. The CDR3 covers 14 residues. Germline V gives CDR1 MNHEY, CDR2 SMNVEV (reference sequence). CDR3 residues: CASTHRESTDTQYF. The CDR3 region has the DNA TGTGCCAGCACCCACAGGGAGAGCACAGATACGCAGTATTTT.